The rows below give T cell receptor beta chains drawn from one sample of a study of blood T cell repertoires in COVID-19. Method: immunoSEQ multiplex PCR; TCRdb's copy keeps in-frame clones and lacks some. The table lists approximately 100,000 clones, approximately 82% of them singletons, with 8% to 13% in the top ten. What was sequenced was peripheral blood. Receptors originate from a man aged 70 or older with acute or convalescent COVID-19. The CDR3 runs from the conserved cysteine through the conserved F or W. D genes are given only for firm matches. A row's size may be missing; if present it is once, few, many or a size class.

.	TRBJ2-6	TRBV19	TRBD1	TGTGCCAGTAGCTCACAGGGGGCCTCTGGGGCCAACGTCCTGACTTTC	CASSSQGASGANVLTF
.	TRBJ1-4	TRBV4-2	TRBD1	TGTGCCAGCAGCCCTCAGGGGGGCGCAGGGGGCATAAATGAAAAACTGTTTTTT	CASSPQGGAGGINEKLFF
few	TRBJ2-7	TRBV14	.	TGTGCCAGCAGCCAAGATCATAACCAGAAGCAGTACTTC	CASSQDHNQKQYF
.	TRBJ2-7	TRBV28	.	TGTGCCAGCAGTTTGGCTCGGGCGGGTACCTACGAGCAGTACTTC	CASSLARAGTYEQYF
few	TRBJ2-3	TRBV3-1/TRBV3-2	TRBD2	TGTGCCACATCCGCGGGGGGGAGCACAGATACGCAGTATTTT	CATSAGGSTDTQYF
.	TRBJ2-2	TRBV9	.	TGTGCCAGCAGCGTAGTGCAGTCCCCCGGGGAGCTGTTTTTT	CASSVVQSPGELFF
.	TRBJ1-1	TRBV13	.	TGTGCCAGCAGCTCCCGGGCGAAAATAGATTCCGTAGCACAGGGCGGGGGCACTGAAGCTTTCTTT	CASSSRAKIDSVAQGGGTEAFF
.	TRBJ1-1	TRBV10-2	.	TGCGCCAGCAGGGACATGAACACTGAAGCTTTCTTT	CASRDMNTEAFF
.	TRBJ2-5	TRBV28	.	TGTGCCAGCAGCCCACGCCTCCGGGAGAGTCAAGAGACCCAGTACTTC	CASSPRLRESQETQYF
few	TRBJ2-1	TRBV10-3	.	TGTGCCATCAGTGAGGGGGGGATTTCCTACAATGAGCAGTTCTTC	CAISEGGISYNEQFF
.	TRBJ2-1	TRBV7-6	TRBD2	TGTGCCAGCAGCTACGATGGACTAGCTAGCTCCTACAATGAGCAGTTCTTC	CASSYDGLASSYNEQFF
.	TRBJ1-1	TRBV12-3/TRBV12-4	.	TGTGCCAGCAGTTTAGGAGGAGACAGTGAAGCTTTCTTT	CASSLGGDSEAFF
.	TRBJ1-1	TRBV4-2	.	TGTGCCAGCAGCCAAGATAAAAATGGGAGGAGGAACACTGAAGCTTTCTTT	CASSQDKNGRRNTEAFF
.	TRBJ2-1	TRBV28	.	TGTGCCAGCAGTACCTTAACGGGAGTGTCCTACAATGAGCAGTTCTTC	CASSTLTGVSYNEQFF
.	TRBJ1-3	TRBV27	.	TGTGCCAGCAGAATTCGGGACTCTGGAAACACCATATATTTT	CASRIRDSGNTIYF
.	TRBJ2-1	TRBV5-6	.	TGTGCCAGCAGCGGGCCGTCGGAAGAGCAGTTCTTC	CASSGPSEEQFF
.	TRBJ2-7	TRBV3-1/TRBV3-2	TRBD2	TGTGCCAGCAGCCCCCGGGACTATATTTCCGAGCAGTACTTC	CASSPRDYISEQYF
once	TRBJ1-6	TRBV4-2	.	TGTGCCAGCAGCCAGGGGGGCTATAATTCACCCCTCCACTTT	CASSQGGYNSPLHF
once	TRBJ1-1	TRBV12-3/TRBV12-4	.	TGTGCCAGCAGTTTAGGACAGCCCAAAGAAGCTTTCTTT	CASSLGQPKEAFF
.	TRBJ1-2	TRBV5-4	.	TGTGCCAGCAGCCCTGGATCCAGGGGCTATGGCTACACCTTC	CASSPGSRGYGYTF
few	TRBJ2-7	TRBV19	TRBD1	TGTGCCAGTAGTCCCACAGGGGGCAGCTACGAGCAGTACTTC	CASSPTGGSYEQYF
.	TRBJ2-7	TRBV5-6	TRBD1	TGTGCCAGCAGGGGGACAGGGGGCTCCTACGAGCAGTACTTC	CASRGTGGSYEQYF
.	TRBJ2-3	TRBV11-2	.	TGTGCCAGCAGCTTTAACCCCAGGGGGGCAGATACGCAGTATTTT	CASSFNPRGADTQYF
once	TRBJ2-2	TRBV5-4	TRBD2	TGTGCCAGCAGTTTGGGACTAGCGGGAGGCACCGGGGAGCTGTTTTTT	CASSLGLAGGTGELFF
.	TRBJ2-1	TRBV7-9	TRBD2	TGTGCCAGCAGCCCGCGGACTAGCGGGGACAATGAGCAGTTCTTC	CASSPRTSGDNEQFF
.	TRBJ1-6	TRBV7-9	.	TGTGCCAGCAGCTTGGTGGCGGGGAATTCACCCCTCCACTTT	CASSLVAGNSPLHF
.	TRBJ1-2	TRBV18	TRBD1	TGTGCCAGCTCACCAGACAGGGGGTTCTATGGCTACACCTTC	CASSPDRGFYGYTF